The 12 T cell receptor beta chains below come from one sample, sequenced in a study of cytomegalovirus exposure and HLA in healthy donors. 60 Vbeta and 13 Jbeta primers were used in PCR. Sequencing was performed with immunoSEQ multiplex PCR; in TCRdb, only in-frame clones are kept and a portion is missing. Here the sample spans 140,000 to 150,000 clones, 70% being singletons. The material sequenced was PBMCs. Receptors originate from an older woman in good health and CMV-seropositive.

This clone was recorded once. CDR3 region: CASSDPFPTDTQYF. CDR3 DNA: TGTGCCAGCAGTGATCCGTTCCCCACAGATACGCAGTATTTT. The chain is built from TRBV2 and TRBJ2-3, with unresolved D. Looked up from germline, CDR1 is SNHLY and CDR2 is FYNNEI. This CDR3 has 14 residues. The V gene lost 3 bases and the J gene lost 2 bases, with 9 bases spanning the gap.

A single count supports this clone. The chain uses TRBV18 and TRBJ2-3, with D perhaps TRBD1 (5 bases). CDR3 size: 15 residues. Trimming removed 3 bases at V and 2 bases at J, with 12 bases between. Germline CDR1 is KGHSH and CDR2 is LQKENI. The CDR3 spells CASSPRGQLTDTQYF. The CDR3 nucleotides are TGTGCCAGCTCACCGCGAGGACAACTCACAGATACGCAGTATTTT.

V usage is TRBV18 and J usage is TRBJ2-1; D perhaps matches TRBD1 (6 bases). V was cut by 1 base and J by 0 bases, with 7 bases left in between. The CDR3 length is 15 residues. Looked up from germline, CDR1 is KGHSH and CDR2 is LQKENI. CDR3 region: CASSPLGGSYNEQFF. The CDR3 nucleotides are TGTGCCAGCTCACCACTAGGGGGCTCCTACAATGAGCAGTTCTTC.

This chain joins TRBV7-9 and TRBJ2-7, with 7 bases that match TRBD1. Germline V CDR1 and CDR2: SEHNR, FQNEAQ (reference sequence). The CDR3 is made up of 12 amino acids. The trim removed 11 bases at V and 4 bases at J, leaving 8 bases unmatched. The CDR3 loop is CAGRDSDYEQYF. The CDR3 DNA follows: TGTGCCGGCCGGGACAGCGATTACGAGCAGTACTTC.

In nucleotides, the CDR3 is TGTGCCAGCAGCCGGGGGGGTGGCGGCAATCAGCCCCAGCATTTT. Amino acids: CASSRGGGGNQPQHF. The chain employs TRBV5-6 and TRBJ1-5; a weak D match, TRBD1 (5 bases). The V and J ends lost 4 bases and 2 bases respectively, with 13 bases between them. The germline CDR1 and CDR2 sequences are SGHDT and YYEEEE. There are 15 residues in the CDR3.

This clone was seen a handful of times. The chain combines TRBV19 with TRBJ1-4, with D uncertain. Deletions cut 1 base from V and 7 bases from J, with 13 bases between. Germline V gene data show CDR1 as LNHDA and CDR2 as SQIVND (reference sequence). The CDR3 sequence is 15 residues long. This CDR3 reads CASSIAPGRGEKLFF. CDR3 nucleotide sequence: TGTGCCAGTAGTATAGCCCCCGGACGGGGTGAAAAACTGTTTTTT. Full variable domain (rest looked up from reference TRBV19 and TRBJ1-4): DGGITQSPKYLFRKEGQNVTLSCEQNLNHDAMYWYRQDPGQGLRLIYYSQIVNDFQKGDIAEGYSVSREKKESFPLTVTSAQKNPTAFYLCASSIAPGRGEKLFFGSGTQLSVL.

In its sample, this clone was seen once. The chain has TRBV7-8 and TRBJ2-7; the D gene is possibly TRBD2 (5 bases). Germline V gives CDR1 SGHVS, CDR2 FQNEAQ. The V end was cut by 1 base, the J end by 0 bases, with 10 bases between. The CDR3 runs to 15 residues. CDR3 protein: CASSLERLSSYEQYF. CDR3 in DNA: TGTGCCAGCAGCTTAGAAAGACTAAGCTCCTACGAGCAGTACTTC.

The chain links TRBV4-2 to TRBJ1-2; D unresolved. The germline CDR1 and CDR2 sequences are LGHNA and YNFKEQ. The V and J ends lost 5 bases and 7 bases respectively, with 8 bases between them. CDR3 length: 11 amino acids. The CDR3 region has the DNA TGTGCCAGCAGCTTCCGGGGTGGCTACACCTTC. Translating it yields CASSFRGGYTF.

The CDR3 sequence: CASLARWTPNYGYTF. Written as DNA, the CDR3 is TGTGCCAGTTTGGCCCGTTGGACACCGAACTATGGCTACACCTTC. The chain recombines TRBV19 with TRBJ1-2, with D perhaps matching TRBD1 (5 bases). CDR3 length: 15 residues. CDR1 and CDR2 (germline): LNHDA, SQIVND (reference sequence). Trimming took off 8 bases at V and 2 bases at J, with 18 bases between the two ends.

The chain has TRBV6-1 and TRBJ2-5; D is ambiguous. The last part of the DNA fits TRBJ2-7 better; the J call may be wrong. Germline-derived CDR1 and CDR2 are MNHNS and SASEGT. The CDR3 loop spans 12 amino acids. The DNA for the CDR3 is TGTGCCAGCACCACTGACACCTACGAGCAGTACTTC. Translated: CASTTDTYEQYF.

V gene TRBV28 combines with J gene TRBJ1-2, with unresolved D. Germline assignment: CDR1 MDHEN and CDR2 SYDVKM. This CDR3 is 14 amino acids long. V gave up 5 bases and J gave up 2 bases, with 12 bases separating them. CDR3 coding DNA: TGTGCCAGCAGTATTTTGAGCCCCAACTATGGCTACACCTTC. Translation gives CASSILSPNYGYTF.

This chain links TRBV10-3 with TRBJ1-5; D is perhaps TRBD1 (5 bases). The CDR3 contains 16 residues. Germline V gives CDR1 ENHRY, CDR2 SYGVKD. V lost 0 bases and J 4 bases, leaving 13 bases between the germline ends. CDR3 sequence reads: CAISESEKGLNQPQHF. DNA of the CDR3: TGTGCCATCAGTGAGTCTGAGAAGGGGTTGAATCAGCCCCAGCATTTT.